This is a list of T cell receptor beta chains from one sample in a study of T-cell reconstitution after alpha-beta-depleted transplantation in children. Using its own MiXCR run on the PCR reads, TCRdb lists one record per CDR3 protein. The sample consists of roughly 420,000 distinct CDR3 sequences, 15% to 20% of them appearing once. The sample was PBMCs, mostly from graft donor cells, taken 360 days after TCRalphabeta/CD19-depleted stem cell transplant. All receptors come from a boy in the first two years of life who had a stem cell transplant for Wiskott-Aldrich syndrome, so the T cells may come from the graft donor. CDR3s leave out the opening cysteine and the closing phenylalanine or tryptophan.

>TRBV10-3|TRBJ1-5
AISESLMTQPQH
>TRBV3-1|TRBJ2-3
ASSQRGDTQY
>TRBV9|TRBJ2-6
ASSGTGDQGANVLT
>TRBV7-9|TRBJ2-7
ASSQLARDYEQY
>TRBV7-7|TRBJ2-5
ASSYGTTRGETQY
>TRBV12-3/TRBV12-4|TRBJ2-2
ASSLIRGFNTGELF
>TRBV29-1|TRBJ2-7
SVEWDRGDEQY
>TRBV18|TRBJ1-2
ASSPSSLQGPYGYT
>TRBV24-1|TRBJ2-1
ATSDPSGNGSYNEQF
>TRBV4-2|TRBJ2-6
ASSPRDRVRDGANVLT
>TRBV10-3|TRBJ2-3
AISKGLAGVLDTQY
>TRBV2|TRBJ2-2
TFRVGGRALYTGELF
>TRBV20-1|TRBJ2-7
SAREGERVFYEQY
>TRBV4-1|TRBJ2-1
ASSQALILGLAIHEQF
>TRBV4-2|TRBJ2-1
ASSRDNRDYNEQF
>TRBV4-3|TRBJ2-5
ASSQESGGWETQY
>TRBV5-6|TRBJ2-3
ASSLWWRANTDTQY
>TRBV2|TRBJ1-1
ASSEPEAF
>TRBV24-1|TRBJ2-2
ATSDHSRDTGELF
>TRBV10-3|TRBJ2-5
AISESKSGGGVRETQY
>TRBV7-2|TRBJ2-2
ASSFLGLAGATGELF
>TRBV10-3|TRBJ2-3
AISGLTDTQY
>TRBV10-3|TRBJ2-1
ASTLGNEQF
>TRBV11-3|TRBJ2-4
ASSPDHYGASQY
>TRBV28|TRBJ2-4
ASLKKTGKAKNIQY
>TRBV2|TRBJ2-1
ASSAGQGVYNEQF
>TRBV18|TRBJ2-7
ASSPMRIDYEQY
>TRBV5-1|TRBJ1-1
ASSLLGTGVLEAF
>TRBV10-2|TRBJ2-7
ASSWDSTAYEQY
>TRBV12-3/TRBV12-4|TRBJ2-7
ASSLAPREQY
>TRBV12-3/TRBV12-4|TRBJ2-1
ASSPQGLADNEQF
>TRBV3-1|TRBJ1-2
ASSQGLAPTGSYT
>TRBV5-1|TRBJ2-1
ASSPGLGGPYNEQF
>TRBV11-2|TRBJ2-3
ASSPNRLAGGPDTQY
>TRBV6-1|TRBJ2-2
ASTPWGGFTGELF
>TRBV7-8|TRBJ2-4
ASSLSGTYGTGLNIQY
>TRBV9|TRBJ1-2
ASSVDFGTGYGYT
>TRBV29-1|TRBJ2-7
SVEWEELPYEQY
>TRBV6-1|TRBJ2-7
ASRSGTVYEQY